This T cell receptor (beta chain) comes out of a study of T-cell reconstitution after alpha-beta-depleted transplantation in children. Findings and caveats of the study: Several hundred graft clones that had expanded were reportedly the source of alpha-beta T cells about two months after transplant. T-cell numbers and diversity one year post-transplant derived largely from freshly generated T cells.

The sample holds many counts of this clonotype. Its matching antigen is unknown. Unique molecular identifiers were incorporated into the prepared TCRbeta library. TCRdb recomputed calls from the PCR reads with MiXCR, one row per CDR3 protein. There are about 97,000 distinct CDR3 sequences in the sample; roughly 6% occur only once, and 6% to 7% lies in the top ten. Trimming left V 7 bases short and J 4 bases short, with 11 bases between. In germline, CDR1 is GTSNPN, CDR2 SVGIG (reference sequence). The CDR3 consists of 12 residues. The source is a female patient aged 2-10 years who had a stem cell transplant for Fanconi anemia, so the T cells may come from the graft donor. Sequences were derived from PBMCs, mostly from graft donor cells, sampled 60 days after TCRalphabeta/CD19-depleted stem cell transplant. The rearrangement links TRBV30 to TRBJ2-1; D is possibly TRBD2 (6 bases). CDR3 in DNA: TGTGCCTCCTCCGGGAGATACAATGAGCAGTTCTTC. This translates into CASSGRYNEQFF.